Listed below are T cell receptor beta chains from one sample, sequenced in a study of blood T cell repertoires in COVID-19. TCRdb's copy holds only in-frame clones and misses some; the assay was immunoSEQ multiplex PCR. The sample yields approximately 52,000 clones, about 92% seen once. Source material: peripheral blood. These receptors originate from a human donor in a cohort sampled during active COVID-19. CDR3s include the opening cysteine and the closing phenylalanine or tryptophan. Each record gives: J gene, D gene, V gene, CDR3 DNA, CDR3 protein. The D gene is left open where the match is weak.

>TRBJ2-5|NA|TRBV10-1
TGCGCCAGCAGCAGGGGACAAGAGACCCAGTACTTC
CASSRGQETQYF
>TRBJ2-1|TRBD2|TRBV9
TGTGCCAGCAGCGTTGGGACTAGCGGGAATGAGCAGTTCTTC
CASSVGTSGNEQFF
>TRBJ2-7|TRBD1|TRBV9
TGTGCCAGCAGCCAAACCGGGGGGACAGGGGTTCGCGAGCAGTACTTC
CASSQTGGTGVREQYF
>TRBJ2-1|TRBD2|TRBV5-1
TGCGCCAGCAGCTTGGGCTCTAGCGGACACAATGAGCAGTTCTTC
CASSLGSSGHNEQFF
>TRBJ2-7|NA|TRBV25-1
TGTGCCAGCAGTGAACGCGGGACAGTTTCCTACGAGCAGTACTTC
CASSERGTVSYEQYF
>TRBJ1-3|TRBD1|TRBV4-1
TGCGCCAGCAGCCAAGATCCGGGCAGGGGGCAAACTGGAAACACCATATATTTT
CASSQDPGRGQTGNTIYF
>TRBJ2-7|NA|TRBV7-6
TGTGCCAGCAGCGCCCACTTCGCCTCCTACGAGCAGTACTTC
CASSAHFASYEQYF
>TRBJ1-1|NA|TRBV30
TGTGCCTGGAGTAGTCCCTGGGGGGAGACTGAAGCTTTCTTT
CAWSSPWGETEAFF
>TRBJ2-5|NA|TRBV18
TGTGCCAGCTCACCAAGCGCAGAGACCCAGTACTTC
CASSPSAETQYF
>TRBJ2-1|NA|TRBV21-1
TGTGCCAGCACCGACAGGGTTATCTTAAATGAGCAGTTCTTC
CASTDRVILNEQFF
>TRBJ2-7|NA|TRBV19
TGTGCCAGTACTCCCCAGGGGGGCTACGAGCAGTACTTC
CASTPQGGYEQYF
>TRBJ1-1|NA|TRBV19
TGTGCCAGTAGTATTCGGCCAAGGGGCACTGAAGCTTTCTTT
CASSIRPRGTEAFF
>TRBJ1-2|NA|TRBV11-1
TGTGCCAGCAGCCAGACGGACAGATCCTATGGCTACACCTTC
CASSQTDRSYGYTF
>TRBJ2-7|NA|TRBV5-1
TGCGCCAGCAGCTTGGCGAGCGGTAACTACGAGCAGTACTTC
CASSLASGNYEQYF
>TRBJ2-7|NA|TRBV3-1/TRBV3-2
TGTGCCAGCAGCCAAGATTTGATAGCTTCCTACGAGCAGTACTTC
CASSQDLIASYEQYF
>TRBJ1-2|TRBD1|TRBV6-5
TGTGCCAGCAGCCGACAGGGCCCCACTAACTATGGCTACACCTTC
CASSRQGPTNYGYTF
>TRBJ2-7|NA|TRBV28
TGTGCCAGCAGCCGTGACTTCTACGAGCAGTACTTC
CASSRDFYEQYF